These 25 T cell receptor beta chains share one sample of origin, sequenced in a study of shared clonotypes between healthy human individuals. Clones were sequenced by immunoSEQ multiplex PCR, and TCRdb holds only the in-frame ones, with some missing. The profile shows roughly 1,800,000 clones, around 96% of them singletons. In the naive CD8 group, cells lacked CD45RO and were positively selected for CCR7, so terminally differentiated effector memory CD45RA+ cells were left out. The sample taken for sequencing was naive CD8+ T cells sorted from blood. All receptors come from a man aged 18-30 years in good health.

The gene calls are TRBV7-8 and TRBJ2-7; possible D gene TRBD2, 6 bases. The ends were cut back, 5 bases at V and 1 base at J, with 12 bases in the middle. Germline loops: CDR1 SGHVS, CDR2 FQNEAQ. This CDR3 contains 14 residues. The CDR3 DNA is TGTGCCAGCAGCGTGACGGGACTGTCCTACGAGCAGTACTTC. As protein: CASSVTGLSYEQYF. Full variable domain (remainder filled in from reference TRBV7-8 and TRBJ2-7): GAGVSQSPRYKVAKRGQDVALRCDPISGHVSLFWYQQALGQGPEFLTYFQNEAQLDKSGLPSDRFFAERPEGSVSTLKIQRTQQEDSAVYLCASSVTGLSYEQYFGPGTRLTVT.

The chain employs TRBV2 and TRBJ1-4; D gene unclear. The CDR3 is made up of 16 amino acids. The V end lost 0 bases, the J end lost 4 bases, and 12 bases lay between the germline ends. Germline CDR1 and CDR2: SNHLY and FYNNEI. The CDR3 is CASSEATNGLNEKLFF. CDR3 coding DNA: TGTGCCAGCAGTGAAGCGACAAACGGACTTAATGAAAAACTGTTTTTT. Filled out from reference TRBV2 and TRBJ1-4, the complete variable domain reads EPEVTQTPSHQVTQMGQEVILRCVPISNHLYFYWYRQILGQKVEFLVSFYNNEISEKSEIFDDQFSVERPDGSNFTLKIRSTKLEDSAMYFCASSEATNGLNEKLFFGSGTQLSVL.

This clone was observed a single time. V usage is TRBV27 and J usage is TRBJ2-7, with a possible D match to TRBD1 (7 bases). CDR3 size: 15 residues. Trimming removed 2 bases at V and 1 base at J, with 12 bases between. CDR1 is MNHEY, CDR2 SMNVEV, per germline (reference sequence). This chain's CDR3 is CASSLGGGHSYEQYF. DNA for the CDR3: TGTGCCAGCAGTTTAGGAGGGGGCCATTCCTACGAGCAGTACTTC.

The chain joins TRBV6-5 to TRBJ2-7; D might be TRBD1 (7 bases). The CDR3 has 13 residues. Between the trimmed V and J ends, which lost 5 bases and 3 bases, there was a span of 11 bases. Germline V gives CDR1 MNHEY, CDR2 SVGAGI. The CDR3 bases are TGTGCCAGCAGTGGAGGGACAGTCTACGAGCAGTACTTC. This sequence encodes CASSGGTVYEQYF.

The CDR3 protein is CAISAGLAGGPTHNEQFF. For the CDR3, the DNA is TGTGCCATCAGTGCCGGACTAGCGGGAGGGCCGACACACAATGAGCAGTTCTTC. This chain connects TRBV10-3 to TRBJ2-1; 15 bases are shared with TRBD2. Germline-derived CDR1 and CDR2 are ENHRY and SYGVKD. The CDR3 loop spans 18 amino acids. J lost 5 bases, V lost 4 bases, and 9 bases had no gene match.

The genes are TRBV10-3 and TRBJ2-5; tentative D call: TRBD2 (6 bases). The CDR3 loop spans 19 amino acids. Trimming stripped 3 bases from V and 5 bases from J, with 28 bases between. Germline V CDR1 and CDR2: ENHRY, SYGVKD. CDR3 loop: CAISDNDRVGGYESETQYF. CDR3 DNA sequence: TGTGCCATCAGTGATAACGACCGAGTTGGAGGGTACGAATCCGAGACCCAGTACTTC.

The genes are TRBV6-5 and TRBJ2-2, with 7 bases identical to TRBD2. Germline V gives CDR1 MNHEY, CDR2 SVGAGI. This CDR3 has 14 amino acids. Trimming at V came to 6 bases and at J to 4 bases, leaving 5 bases not matched to a gene. The CDR3 sequence is CASSATSFTGELFF. The CDR3 coding sequence is TGTGCCAGCAGCGCGACTAGCTTCACCGGGGAGCTGTTTTTT.

The chain has TRBV10-3 and TRBJ2-2, with D unresolved. V shed 1 base and J shed 1 base, with 4 bases lying between them. CDR1 and CDR2 from the germline V gene are ENHRY and SYGVKD. This CDR3 is 14 amino acids long. CDR3 coding DNA: TGTGCCATCAGTGAGTTTAAGAACACCGGGGAGCTGTTTTTT. Translated: CAISEFKNTGELFF.

V is TRBV5-1 and J is TRBJ2-2; a possible D gene is TRBD1 (5 bases). V lost 0 bases and J lost 5, with 11 bases in between. The germline CDR1 and CDR2 sequences are SGHRS and YFSETQ. The CDR3 length is 15 residues. CDR3: CASSLEAGMTGELFF. CDR3 nucleotides: TGCGCCAGCAGCTTGGAGGCAGGGATGACCGGGGAGCTGTTTTTT.

The gene calls are TRBV19 and TRBJ2-7, with D tentatively TRBD1 (7 bases). The germline V gene encodes CDR1 LNHDA and CDR2 SQIVND (reference sequence). V was clipped by 3 bases and J by 4 bases, with 16 bases between them. The CDR3 extends over 15 amino acids. CDR3 in DNA: TGTGCCAGTAGTATGTCGCAGGGGGGTCGTTACGAGCAGTACTTC. Translation: CASSMSQGGRYEQYF.

The rearrangement joins TRBV5-6 to TRBJ2-1; 12 bases are a match to TRBD2. Trimming took 4 bases from V and 7 from J; bases not matched to a gene: 18. CDR1 is SGHDT and CDR2 is YYEEEE in the germline V gene. The CDR3 runs to 19 residues. CDR3 DNA: TGTGCCAGCAGCCCTTCCTGGCTAGCGGGGGGGCTGCTCGAAAATGAGCAGTTCTTC. It translates to CASSPSWLAGGLLENEQFF.

The chain couples TRBV19 to TRBJ2-7; 7 nucleotides align to TRBD2. The junction had 3 bases not matched to a gene; V was cut back by 7 bases and J by 3 bases. This CDR3 region has 12 residues. Germline CDR1 and CDR2: LNHDA and SQIVND (reference sequence). CDR3 in DNA: TGTGCCAGTATGAGCGGGATCTACGAGCAGTACTTC. Amino acids: CASMSGIYEQYF.

V is TRBV7-9 and J is TRBJ2-7; tentatively, D is TRBD1 (6 bases). V dropped 2 bases and J dropped 1 base, with 12 bases sitting between them. The CDR3 totals 15 residues. Germline lookup yields CDR1 SEHNR and CDR2 FQNEAQ (reference sequence). CDR3 sequence (DNA): TGTGCCAGCAGCTTAAGGGGGTCTTTTTCCTACGAGCAGTACTTC. This sequence encodes CASSLRGSFSYEQYF. Based on the CDR3 plus reference TRBV7-9 and TRBJ2-7, the full variable domain is DTGVSQNPRHKITKRGQNVTFRCDPISEHNRLYWYRQTLGQGPEFLTYFQNEAQLEKSRLLSDRFSAERPKGSFSTLEIQRTEQGDSAMYLCASSLRGSFSYEQYFGPGTRLTVT.

This chain joins TRBV30 and TRBJ2-7; no clear D. CDR3 size: 11 residues. Germline V lookup: CDR1 GTSNPN, CDR2 SVGIG (reference sequence). The V gene lost 6 bases and the J gene lost 5 bases, with 11 bases spanning the gap. Here the CDR3 DNA reads TGTGCCTGTTCCCGGCAGGACGAGCAGTACTTC. This gives the protein CACSRQDEQYF.

The chain is built from TRBV27 and TRBJ1-2; 10 bases agree with TRBD1. Per germline, CDR1 MNHEY and CDR2 SMNVEV (reference sequence). This CDR3 is 14 amino acids long. With 3 bases clipped from V and 5 bases from J, the junction kept 3 bases outside the gene matches. The CDR3: CASSLTGGRYGYTF. Written as DNA, the CDR3 is TGTGCCAGCAGTTTGACAGGGGGCAGGTATGGCTACACCTTC.

V gene TRBV6-6 combines with J gene TRBJ2-2; D perhaps matches TRBD2 (6 bases). Between the trimmed V and J ends, which lost 7 bases and 0 bases, there was a span of 12 bases. Germline assignment: CDR1 MNHNY and CDR2 SVGAGI (reference sequence). This CDR3 region has 15 residues. The CDR3 spells CASMRGAANTGELFF. Written as DNA, the CDR3 is TGTGCCAGCATGCGGGGTGCGGCGAACACCGGGGAGCTGTTTTTT.

V and J are TRBV11-2 and TRBJ2-1; D perhaps matches TRBD2 (6 bases). The CDR3 contains 12 residues. V shed 3 bases and J shed 8 bases, with 8 bases lying between them. Germline-derived CDR1 and CDR2 are SGHAT and FQNNGV. The DNA for the CDR3 is TGTGCCAGCAGCTTCGGAGGGTATGAGCAGTTCTTC. Encoded protein: CASSFGGYEQFF.

The chain recombines TRBV4-1 with TRBJ2-3, with unresolved D. CDR3 length: 14 amino acids. Trimming took 4 bases from V and 2 from J, leaving 10 bases between them. The germline V gene has CDR1 MGHRA and CDR2 YSYEKL. Here the CDR3 DNA reads TGCGCCAGCAGCCCATCTATATACACAGATACGCAGTATTTT. Encoded protein: CASSPSIYTDTQYF.

The V gene is TRBV10-3, the J gene TRBJ2-7; TRBD1 matches at 9 bases. Germline V gives CDR1 ENHRY, CDR2 SYGVKD. The V segment lost 5 bases and the J segment 3 bases; nucleotides outside the gene matches: 5. The CDR3 length is 14 residues. The CDR3 DNA follows: TGTGCCATCAGTAATCCGGGACAGGGCTACGAGCAGTACTTC. This codes for CAISNPGQGYEQYF.

This clone has a single count. The chain joins TRBV27 to TRBJ2-7; 8 nucleotides align to TRBD2. From germline, CDR1 is MNHEY and CDR2 SMNVEV (reference sequence). Losses at the gene ends were 3 bases for V and 0 bases for J; bases not matched to a gene: 7. This CDR3 is 16 amino acids long. CDR3 amino acids: CASSFSSGRVSYEQYF. The CDR3 coding sequence is TGTGCCAGCAGTTTCTCCAGCGGGAGAGTCTCCTACGAGCAGTACTTC.

CDR3: CARSPTGKGYEQYF. The CDR3 bases are TGTGCCAGAAGCCCCACAGGGAAAGGATACGAGCAGTACTTC. V gene TRBV5-3 combines with J gene TRBJ2-7, with D possibly being TRBD1 (6 bases). TRBV5-3 is known as an ORF, though its function is uncertain. Trimming removed 4 bases at V and 4 bases at J, with 15 bases between. The CDR3 is 14 amino acids.

The chain is built from TRBV30 and TRBJ1-2, with 12 nucleotides matching TRBD1. The CDR3 contains 16 residues. Trimming removed 1 base from V and 4 bases from J; junction bases left unmatched: 7. From germline, CDR1 is GTSNPN and CDR2 SVGIG (reference sequence). The CDR3 coding sequence is TGTGCCTGGAGTGGCCCCCCGGGACAGGGGGCCTATGGCTACACCTTC. Translating gives CAWSGPPGQGAYGYTF.

Regarding this clone: One end of the junction is discordant with germline, which a read error may explain. The genes are TRBV11-3 and TRBJ1-2; D unclear. CDR1 and CDR2 (germline): SGHNT, YENEEA. This CDR3 is 10 amino acids long. CDR3 nucleotides: TGTGCCAGCAGCTTAGCTGGCCCCGACTTC. This gives the protein CASSLAGPDF. The full variable domain, its missing parts supplied by reference TRBV11-3 and TRBJ1-2, is EAGVVQSPRYKIIEKKQPVAFWCNPISGHNTLYWYLQNLGQGPELLIRYENEEAVDDSQLPKDRFSAERLKGVDSTLKIQPAELGDSAVYLCASSLAGPDFGSGTRLTVV.

The chain is built from TRBV10-1 and TRBJ2-2; TRBD1 agrees at 7 bases. From germline, CDR1 is WNHNN and CDR2 SYGVQD (reference sequence). V lost 5 bases to trimming and J lost 5 bases; unmatched junction nucleotides: 5. CDR3 length: 14 residues. The CDR3 DNA reads as TGCGCCAGCAGTAAAACAGGGGAAACCGGGGAGCTGTTTTTT. This encodes CASSKTGETGELFF.

This chain uses TRBV7-9 with TRBJ2-3, with 9 bases that match TRBD2. Looked up from germline, CDR1 is SEHNR and CDR2 is FQNEAQ (reference sequence). The CDR3 has 17 amino acids. J gave up 2 bases and V 7 bases, and 13 bases lay outside the gene matches. CDR3 protein: CASNPDGLARLTDTQYF. The DNA for the CDR3 is TGTGCCAGCAACCCCGATGGACTAGCGAGACTCACAGATACGCAGTATTTT.